This T cell receptor beta chain was captured by sequencing in a study of CD8+CD57+ T cells in acquired aplastic anemia. For sequencing, patients were chosen who had shown expansion of CD8+CD57+ cells by flow cytometry. Profiles of TCR beta VDJ and CDR3 were generated from a genomic DNA template. TCRdb reprocessed the reads with MiXCR, giving one entry per CDR3 protein. The table shows about 150,000 distinct CDR3 sequences, with less than 50% occurring only once. CDR3 size: 19 residues. Germline V gives CDR1 GTSNPN, CDR2 SVGIG (reference sequence). Trimming shortened V by 5 bases and J by 2 bases, and 31 bases separated the two germline ends.

This TCR was sampled from a human donor with aplastic anemia. Sequenced material: sorted CD4+, CD8+, or CD8+CD57+ T cells (not recorded which) from PBMCs. J is TRBJ2-7 and V is TRBV30, with D perhaps matching TRBD2 (6 bases). The CDR3 region is CAWVVQGFGKGGSTYEQYF. The CDR3 nucleotides are TGTGCCTGGGTCGTTCAGGGTTTTGGAAAGGGAGGAAGTACCTACGAGCAGTACTTC.